The 21 T cell receptor beta chains below all came from one sample that was sequenced in a study of blood T cell repertoires in COVID-19. Measured with immunoSEQ multiplex PCR; TCRdb has only the in-frame clones, and not every one. The repertoire holds hundreds of thousands of clones, roughly 85% seen once, with under 7% in the top ten. The sample comprised PBMCs or T cells enriched from blood (not recorded which). Receptors originate from a woman between 35 and 50 years old who had recovered from COVID-19.

The chain is built from TRBV2 and TRBJ1-4; 7 positions match TRBD1. V was clipped by 1 base and J by 14 bases; unmatched bases: 4. Germline V gene lookup returns CDR1 SNHLY and CDR2 FYNNEI. The CDR3 spans 12 residues. In nucleotides, the CDR3 is TGTGCCAGCAGTGAAGACAGGGGTGACCTGTTTTTT. It yields the protein CASSEDRGDLFF.

This chain uses TRBV24-1 with TRBJ2-2; TRBD2 matches at 14 bases. The CDR3 consists of 17 residues. The V gene end was trimmed by 5 bases and the J gene end by 7 bases; junction bases not matched to a gene: 8. Germline V gene data show CDR1 as KGHDR and CDR2 as SFDVKD. CDR3: CATSGPGLAGDVGELFF. CDR3 nucleotide sequence: TGTGCCACCAGTGGGCCGGGACTAGCGGGAGATGTCGGGGAGCTGTTTTTT.

This clone was observed a single time. J is TRBJ1-2 and V is TRBV7-2; no clear D gene. Germline V CDR1 and CDR2: SGHTA, FQGNSA. The CDR3 contains 13 residues. The V and J ends lost 3 bases and 1 base respectively, with 6 bases between them. The CDR3 loop is CASSFSVNYGYTF. The CDR3 DNA reads TGTGCCAGCAGCTTTTCCGTTAACTATGGCTACACCTTC. Complete variable domain (other parts from reference TRBV7-2 and TRBJ1-2): GAGVSQSPSNKVTEKGKDVELRCDPISGHTALYWYRQSLGQGLEFLIYFQGNSAPDKSGLPSDRFSAERTGGSVSTLTIQRTQQEDSAVYLCASSFSVNYGYTFGSGTRLTVV.

The J gene is TRBJ2-3, the V gene TRBV30; D not resolved. CDR1 and CDR2 (germline): GTSNPN, SVGIG (reference sequence). CDR3 length equals 13 residues. Trimming stripped 0 bases from V and 6 bases from J, with 10 bases between. The CDR3 DNA sequence: TGTGCCTGGAGTGTACTGGGCTCCGATACGCAGTATTTT. Protein: CAWSVLGSDTQYF.

CDR3 loop: CASSFTTTAQGLDTEAFF. CDR3 coding DNA: TGTGCCAGCAGCTTTACCACCACCGCACAGGGTCTGGACACTGAAGCTTTCTTT. The J gene is TRBJ1-1, the V gene TRBV7-9; possibly TRBD1 for D (6 bases). Trimming left V 3 bases short and J 3 bases short, with 23 bases between. The CDR3 sequence is 18 residues long. CDR1 is SEHNR and CDR2 is FQNEAQ in the germline V gene (reference sequence). Filled out from reference TRBV7-9 and TRBJ1-1, the complete variable domain reads DTGVSQNPRHKITKRGQNVTFRCDPISEHNRLYWYRQTLGQGPEFLTYFQNEAQLEKSRLLSDRFSAERPKGSFSTLEIQRTEQGDSAMYLCASSFTTTAQGLDTEAFFGQGTRLTVV.

The V gene is TRBV2, the J gene TRBJ2-7; weak D call: TRBD1 (6 bases). The V gene lost 6 bases and the J gene lost 6 bases, with 15 bases spanning the gap. The CDR3 is made up of 13 amino acids. Germline CDR1 is SNHLY and CDR2 is FYNNEI. This CDR3 reads CASRAGVYREQYF. As DNA, the CDR3 is TGTGCCAGCAGGGCAGGGGTCTACCGCGAGCAGTACTTC.

The rearrangement links TRBV30 to TRBJ1-4; D may be TRBD1 (5 bases). From germline, CDR1 is GTSNPN and CDR2 SVGIG (reference sequence). Between the trimmed V and J ends, which lost 0 bases and 2 bases, there was a span of 10 bases. This CDR3 is 15 amino acids long. The CDR3 bases are TGTGCCTGGAGTGTACTTCGACAGACTAATGAAAAACTGTTTTTT. Translating gives CAWSVLRQTNEKLFF.

V is TRBV4-2 and J is TRBJ2-7, with D unclear. V lost 1 base and J 6 bases, leaving 19 bases between the germline ends. The germline gives CDR1 LGHNA, CDR2 YNFKEQ. The length of the CDR3 is 16 residues. Here the CDR3 reads CASSQGAAYGLIEQYF. CDR3 in DNA: TGTGCCAGCAGCCAAGGGGCAGCCTATGGGTTGATCGAGCAGTACTTC.

The rearrangement joins TRBV2 to TRBJ2-7; D ambiguous. This CDR3 has 13 residues. V shed 3 bases and J shed 1 base, with 7 bases lying between them. Germline CDR1 is SNHLY and CDR2 is FYNNEI. This CDR3 is CASSDIQSYEQYF. As DNA, the CDR3 is TGTGCCAGCAGTGACATCCAGTCCTACGAGCAGTACTTC.

The rearrangement links TRBV12-5 to TRBJ2-5; 10 bases map to TRBD1. The germline V gene encodes CDR1 LGHNT and CDR2 FRNRAP. The CDR3 consists of 19 residues. Trimming cost V 5 bases and J 5 bases; bases outside gene matches: 20. The CDR3 loop reads CASGRPRFAGTGVEETQYF. The CDR3 bases are TGTGCTAGTGGTCGCCCCAGGTTCGCCGGGACAGGGGTGGAGGAGACCCAGTACTTC.

This chain links TRBV28 with TRBJ1-2, with TRBD1 identical over 9 bases. The germline V gene encodes CDR1 MDHEN and CDR2 SYDVKM. V trimming: 3 bases; J trimming: 6 bases; junction bases outside the gene matches: 8. This CDR3 region has 15 residues. CDR3 nucleotides: TGTGCCAGCAGTTTTAGGGGGACAGGGATAAATGGCTACACCTTC. Its translation is CASSFRGTGINGYTF.

The chain employs TRBV30 and TRBJ2-2; D is unclear. CDR3 length equals 14 residues. The germline V and J ends were trimmed by 2 bases and 2 bases, with 9 bases remaining between them. Germline loops: CDR1 GTSNPN, CDR2 SVGIG (reference sequence). The CDR3 DNA reads as TGTGCCTGGAGTACTGGTTTCAACACCGGGGAGCTGTTTTTT. It is translated as CAWSTGFNTGELFF.

V and J are TRBV2 and TRBJ2-7, with TRBD2 identical over 14 bases. Germline values: CDR1 SNHLY, CDR2 FYNNEI. V lost 3 bases, J lost 6 bases, and 10 bases stayed unmatched. CDR3 length: 17 amino acids. CDR3 region: CASSEERTSGGLGEQYF. The CDR3 bases are TGTGCCAGCAGTGAGGAGAGGACTAGCGGGGGGTTGGGCGAGCAGTACTTC.

The chain combines TRBV25-1 with TRBJ1-4; TRBD1 aligns across 8 bases. The CDR3 is made up of 15 amino acids. Germline V gene lookup returns CDR1 MGHDK and CDR2 SYGVNS. J lost 11 bases, V lost 6 bases, and 14 bases had no gene match. This CDR3 reads CASSTGGLEAGKLFF. The CDR3 DNA is TGTGCCAGCAGCACAGGGGGGTTGGAGGCTGGGAAACTGTTTTTT.

The chain carries TRBV29-1 and TRBJ1-2; tentative D call: TRBD1 (5 bases). Looked up from germline, CDR1 is SQVTM and CDR2 is ANQGSEA. CDR3 length: 15 amino acids. V lost 3 bases and J lost 7, with 21 bases in between. This CDR3 reads CSVDKGTYERVGYTF. DNA of the CDR3: TGCAGCGTTGACAAGGGGACTTACGAACGGGTTGGCTACACCTTC.

The gene calls are TRBV7-2 and TRBJ1-2, with TRBD1 matching 8 bases. V shed 3 bases, J shed 7 bases, and the junction held 4 bases outside the gene matches. The germline CDR1 and CDR2 sequences are SGHTA and FQGNSA. The CDR3 is 13 residues long. DNA of the CDR3: TGTGCCAGCAGCTTTGACAGGGGTGGTGGCTACACCTTC. Its translation is CASSFDRGGGYTF.

The rearrangement links TRBV28 to TRBJ1-2, with 7 bases fitting TRBD1. The V segment lost 3 bases and the J segment 7 bases; nucleotides outside the gene matches: 5. Germline loops: CDR1 MDHEN, CDR2 SYDVKM. The CDR3 extends over 13 amino acids. CDR3 sequence reads: CASSFEGAFGYTF. The CDR3 bases are TGTGCCAGCAGTTTCGAGGGGGCGTTTGGCTACACCTTC.

The V call is TRBV2, the J call TRBJ2-1; 13 bases are shared with TRBD2. The CDR3 spans 15 residues. The ends lost 7 bases at V and 8 bases at J; junction bases unmatched: 8. Looked up from germline, CDR1 is SNHLY and CDR2 is FYNNEI. In nucleotides, the CDR3 is TGTGCCAGCACCTTACTAGCGGGAGGGCCCTATGAGCAGTTCTTC. This encodes CASTLLAGGPYEQFF.

V usage is TRBV28 and J usage is TRBJ1-1, with TRBD1 as a possible D gene (5 bases). V dropped 2 bases and J dropped 1 base, with 5 bases sitting between them. Per the germline V gene, CDR1 is MDHEN and CDR2 is SYDVKM. The CDR3 runs to 13 residues. The CDR3 sequence is CASSLQGNTEAFF. CDR3 nucleotides: TGTGCCAGCAGTTTACAGGGGAACACTGAAGCTTTCTTT.

The rearrangement links TRBV18 to TRBJ2-3; TRBD2 matches 7 bases. CDR1 and CDR2 (germline): KGHSH, LQKENI. This CDR3 has 16 residues. J lost 4 bases, V lost 1 base, and 8 bases had no gene match. In DNA, the CDR3 is TGTGCCAGCTCACCACGGTCCGGCGGGAGATCAGATACGCAGTATTTT. Translation gives CASSPRSGGRSDTQYF.

The chain has TRBV7-2 and TRBJ1-6; 7 bases align to TRBD1. The CDR3 has 16 amino acids. Germline loops: CDR1 SGHTA, CDR2 FQGNSA. The V gene end was trimmed by 5 bases and the J gene end by 4 bases; junction bases not matched to a gene: 8. CDR3 DNA sequence: TGTGCCAGCAGCCCCACCGGGACAGCATATAATTCACCCCTCCACTTT. Its protein is CASSPTGTAYNSPLHF.